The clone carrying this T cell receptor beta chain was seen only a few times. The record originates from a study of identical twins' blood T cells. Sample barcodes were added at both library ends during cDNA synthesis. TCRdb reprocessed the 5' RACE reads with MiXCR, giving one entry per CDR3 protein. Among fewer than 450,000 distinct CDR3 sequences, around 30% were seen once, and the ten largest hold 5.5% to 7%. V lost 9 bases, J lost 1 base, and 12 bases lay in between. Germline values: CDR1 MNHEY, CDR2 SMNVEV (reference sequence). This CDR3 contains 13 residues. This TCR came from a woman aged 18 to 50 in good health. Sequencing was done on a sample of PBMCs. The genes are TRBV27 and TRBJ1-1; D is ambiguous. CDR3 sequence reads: CASNLRENTEAFF. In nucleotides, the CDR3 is TGTGCCAGTAACCTGCGAGAGAACACTGAAGCTTTCTTT.